The 6 T cell receptor beta chains below come from one sample, sequenced in a study of T cells in narcolepsy. TCRdb's copy holds only in-frame clones and misses some; the assay was immunoSEQ multiplex PCR. Among 25,000 to 35,000 clones listed, 75% to 85% were seen once. Specimen: memory (CD45RA-) CD4+ T cells from blood. The receptors originated from a human donor in good health.

The V gene is TRBV5-1, the J gene TRBJ1-1; D might be TRBD1 (6 bases). CDR1 SGHRS and CDR2 YFSETQ come from the germline V gene. This CDR3 has 15 residues. The germline V and J ends were trimmed by 5 bases and 2 bases, with 16 bases remaining between them. This chain's CDR3 is CASRRTWTVNTEAFF. For the CDR3, the DNA is TGCGCCAGCAGGCGGACCTGGACAGTTAACACTGAAGCTTTCTTT.

This clone was seen only a few times. The chain employs TRBV5-1 and TRBJ2-5, with a weak D call TRBD1 (5 bases). V shed 0 bases and J shed 4 bases, with 13 bases lying between them. This CDR3 spans 15 amino acids. The germline gives CDR1 SGHRS, CDR2 YFSETQ. In nucleotides, the CDR3 is TGCGCCAGCAGCTTGGTACAAGGGGCCGGAGAGACCCAGTACTTC. Its protein is CASSLVQGAGETQYF.

This chain uses TRBV28 with TRBJ2-5, with no clear D. The J call may not be correct, given that the DNA end is closer to TRBJ2-7. CDR1 and CDR2 (germline): MDHEN, SYDVKM. The CDR3 loop spans 12 amino acids. The CDR3 coding sequence is TGTGCCAGCAGTCCTGCTTTCTACGAGCAGTACTTC. Its translation: CASSPAFYEQYF.

The V call is TRBV12-5, the J call TRBJ1-1; no reliable D call. The CDR3 runs to 13 residues. Germline values: CDR1 LGHNT, CDR2 FRNRAP. V shed 2 bases and J shed 8 bases, with 12 bases lying between them. In DNA, the CDR3 is TGTGCTAGTGGTTTGAACGAGGGATTGGAAGCTTTCTTT. Protein: CASGLNEGLEAFF.

The CDR3 sequence: CASSWGQNTEAFF. CDR3 nucleotide sequence: TGTGCCAGCAGCTGGGGACAGAACACTGAAGCTTTCTTT. This chain uses TRBV6-1 with TRBJ1-1, with D perhaps TRBD1 (6 bases). The CDR3 has 13 amino acids. Trimming cost V 6 bases and J 1 base, with 9 bases left between them. Germline assignment: CDR1 MNHNS and CDR2 SASEGT.

This clone came up a few times. The rearrangement links TRBV28 to TRBJ2-7, with 8 bases aligning to TRBD2. CDR3 size: 17 residues. Unmatched junction bases numbered 15, after V lost 6 bases and J lost 2 bases. CDR1 MDHEN and CDR2 SYDVKM come from the germline V gene. The CDR3 reads CASSPPGWREVTYEQYF. The CDR3 DNA reads TGTGCCAGCAGCCCTCCCGGGTGGCGGGAGGTTACCTACGAGCAGTACTTC.